This TCR beta chain derives from a study of molecular identifiers for immune sequencing clone quantification. TCRdb itself ran the PCR reads through MiXCR, one entry per CDR3 protein. The sample yields approximately 670,000 distinct CDR3 sequences, 20% seen once. Sorting isolated naive CD8 T cells as CD8+CD4-CCR7+CD45RA+ events. A few counts support this clonotype. Germline V gene lookup returns CDR1 MNHEY and CDR2 SMNVEV (reference sequence). Deletions cut 5 bases from V and 0 bases from J, with 11 bases between. This CDR3 has 16 amino acids. The sequencing sample was made of naive CD8+ T cells from blood, with Jurkat cell RNA spiked in. Subset denoted: FACS-sorted CD8+CD4-CCR7+CD45RA+ naive T cells. The origin of this receptor is a human donor in good health. Some libraries in this study had Jurkat cell RNA spiked in. The rearrangement links TRBV27 to TRBJ2-6; unclear D gene. In DNA form, the CDR3 reads TGTGCCAGCAGTCCCCGCCCATGCTCTGGGGCCAACGTCCTGACTTTC. Translated, it gives CASSPRPCSGANVLTF.